This T cell receptor (beta chain) was captured in a study of CD8+CD57+ T cells in acquired aplastic anemia. Across the study: When averaged, DNA from sorted CD4+ and CD8+ cells came to approximately 3.2 ug. Study-wide results and caveats: Common to patients and controls were approximately 30 CD8+ CDR3 sequences.

The CDR3 has 17 residues. Germline assignment: CDR1 SGHRS and CDR2 YFSETQ. J was trimmed by 8 bases and V by 0 bases; bases with no gene match: 12. For CDR3 and TCR beta VDJ profiling, genomic DNA was the template used. TCRdb reanalysed the reads using MiXCR and keeps one entry per CDR3 protein. The table includes about 470,000 distinct CDR3 sequences, under 40% detected once. Details on this clonotype: The antigen remains unidentified.

The authors sequenced patients whose flow cytometry had shown CD8+CD57+ cell expansion. Everyone among the patients had severe acquired aplastic anemia. The blood sampling took place in patients who had so far received no therapy. The chain carries TRBV5-1 and TRBJ2-1; 9 bases are shared with TRBD2. Sequencing was carried out using sorted CD4+, CD8+, or CD8+CD57+ T cells (not recorded which) from PBMCs. The TCR originated in a human donor with aplastic anemia. The CDR3 is CASSLEDGGRATYEQFF. In DNA form, the CDR3 reads TGCGCCAGCAGCTTGGAGGATGGCGGGAGGGCCACCTATGAGCAGTTCTTC.